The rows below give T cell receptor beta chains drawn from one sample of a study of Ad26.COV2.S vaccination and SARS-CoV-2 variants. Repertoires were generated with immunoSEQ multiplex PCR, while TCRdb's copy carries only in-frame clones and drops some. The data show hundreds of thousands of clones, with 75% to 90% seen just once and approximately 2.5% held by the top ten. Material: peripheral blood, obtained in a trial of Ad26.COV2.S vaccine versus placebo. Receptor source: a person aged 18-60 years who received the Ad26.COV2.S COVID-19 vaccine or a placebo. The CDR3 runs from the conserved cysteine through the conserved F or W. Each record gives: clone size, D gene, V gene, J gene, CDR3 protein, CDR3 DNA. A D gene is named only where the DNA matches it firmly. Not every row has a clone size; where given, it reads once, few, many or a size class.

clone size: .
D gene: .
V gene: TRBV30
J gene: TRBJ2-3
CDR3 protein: CAYKTDHTDTQYF
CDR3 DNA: TGTGCCTACAAGACAGACCACACAGATACGCAGTATTTT

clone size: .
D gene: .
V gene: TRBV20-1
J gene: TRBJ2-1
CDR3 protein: CSARYNEQFF
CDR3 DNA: TGCAGTGCGAGGTACAATGAGCAGTTCTTC

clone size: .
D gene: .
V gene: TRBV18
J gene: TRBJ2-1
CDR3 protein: CASSRGSDNEQFF
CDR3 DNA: TGTGCCAGCTCACGAGGGAGCGACAATGAGCAGTTCTTC

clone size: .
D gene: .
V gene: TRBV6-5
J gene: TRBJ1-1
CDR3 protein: CASSPEFQRIAFF
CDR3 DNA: TGTGCCAGCAGTCCAGAGTTTCAGAGAATCGCTTTCTTT

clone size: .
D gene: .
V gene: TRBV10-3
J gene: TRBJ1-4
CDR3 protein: CAISETTEKLFF
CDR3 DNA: TGTGCCATCAGTGAGACGACAGAGAAACTGTTTTTT

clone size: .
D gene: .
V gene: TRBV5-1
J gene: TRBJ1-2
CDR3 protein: CASSPEEPGYGYTF
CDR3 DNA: TGCGCCAGCAGTCCGGAGGAGCCGGGCTATGGCTACACCTTC

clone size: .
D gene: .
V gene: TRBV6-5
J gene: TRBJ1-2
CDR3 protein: CASSPGPVIGGYTF
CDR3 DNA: TGTGCCAGCAGCCCCGGGCCGGTAATCGGTGGCTACACCTTC

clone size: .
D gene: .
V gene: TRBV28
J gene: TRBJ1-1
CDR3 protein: CASSDTQGPTEAFF
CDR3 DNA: TGTGCCAGCAGTGACACCCAGGGTCCCACTGAAGCTTTCTTT

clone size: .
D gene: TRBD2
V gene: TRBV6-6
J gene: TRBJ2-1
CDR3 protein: CASSYGGVRNEQFF
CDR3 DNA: TGTGCCAGCAGTTACGGGGGGGTACGGAATGAGCAGTTCTTC

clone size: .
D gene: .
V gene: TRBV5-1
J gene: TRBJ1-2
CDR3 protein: CASSLGLGSYGYTF
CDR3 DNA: TGCGCCAGCAGCTTAGGGTTAGGCTCCTATGGCTACACCTTC

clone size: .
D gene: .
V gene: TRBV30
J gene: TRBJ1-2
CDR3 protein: CAWSEGFNYGYTF
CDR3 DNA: TGTGCCTGGAGTGAAGGTTTTAACTATGGCTACACCTTC

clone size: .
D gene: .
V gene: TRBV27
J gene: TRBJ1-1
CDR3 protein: CASSLRRDTEAFF
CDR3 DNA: TGTGCCAGCAGTTTAAGAAGGGACACTGAAGCTTTCTTT

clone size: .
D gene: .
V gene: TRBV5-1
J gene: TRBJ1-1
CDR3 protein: CASSSGAVNTEAFF
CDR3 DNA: TGCGCCAGCAGCTCGGGGGCCGTGAACACTGAAGCTTTCTTT

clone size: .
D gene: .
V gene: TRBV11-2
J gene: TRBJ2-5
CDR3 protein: CASSGSRETQYF
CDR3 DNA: TGTGCCAGCAGCGGTTCACGGGAGACCCAGTACTTC

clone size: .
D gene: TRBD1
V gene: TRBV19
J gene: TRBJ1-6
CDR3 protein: CASSMGQGAWSPLHF
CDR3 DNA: TGTGCCAGTAGTATGGGCCAGGGGGCTTGGTCACCCCTCCACTTT

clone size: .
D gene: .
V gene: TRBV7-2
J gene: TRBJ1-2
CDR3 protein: CASSLVGDYYGYTF
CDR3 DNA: TGTGCCAGCAGCTTAGTAGGTGACTACTATGGCTACACCTTC

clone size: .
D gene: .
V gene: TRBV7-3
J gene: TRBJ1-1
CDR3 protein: CASSLRPGEMNTEAFF
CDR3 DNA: TGTGCCAGCAGCTTAAGGCCTGGGGAGATGAACACTGAAGCTTTCTTT

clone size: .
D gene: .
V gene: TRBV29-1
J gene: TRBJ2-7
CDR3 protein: CSVEGSVLRKQYF
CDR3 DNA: TGCAGCGTTGAAGGGTCGGTCCTACGGAAGCAGTACTTC

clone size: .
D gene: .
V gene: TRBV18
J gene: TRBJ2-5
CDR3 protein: CASSPPTIETQYF
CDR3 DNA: TGTGCCAGCTCACCACCGACCATAGAGACCCAGTACTTC

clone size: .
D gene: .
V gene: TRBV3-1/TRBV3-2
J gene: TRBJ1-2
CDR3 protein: CASSRTGYGYTF
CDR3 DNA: TGTGCCAGCAGCCGTACAGGTTATGGCTACACCTTC

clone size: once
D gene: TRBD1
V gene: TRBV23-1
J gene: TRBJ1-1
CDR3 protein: CASSQSRTGDTEAFF
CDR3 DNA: TGCGCCAGCAGTCAATCGCGGACAGGGGACACTGAAGCTTTCTTT

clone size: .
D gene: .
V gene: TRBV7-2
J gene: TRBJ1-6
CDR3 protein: CASSLVPGGLRAPLHF
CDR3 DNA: TGTGCCAGCAGCTTAGTTCCCGGGGGGCTAAGAGCACCCCTCCACTTT

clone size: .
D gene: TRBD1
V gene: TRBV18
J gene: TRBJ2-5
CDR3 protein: CASSPETGSQETQYF
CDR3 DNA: TGTGCCAGCTCACCGGAGACAGGGTCCCAAGAGACCCAGTACTTC

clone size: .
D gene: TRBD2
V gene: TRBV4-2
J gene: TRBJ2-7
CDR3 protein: CASSQASGGTYEQYF
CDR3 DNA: TGTGCCAGCAGCCAAGCGAGCGGGGGAACCTACGAGCAGTACTTC

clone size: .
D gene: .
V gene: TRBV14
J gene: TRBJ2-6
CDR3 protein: CASSQLGANVLTF
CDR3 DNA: TGTGCCAGCAGCCAATTGGGGGCCAACGTCCTGACTTTC

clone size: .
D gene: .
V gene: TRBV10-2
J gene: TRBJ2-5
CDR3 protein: CASSEEAVGETQYF
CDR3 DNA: TGCGCCAGCAGTGAGGAGGCCGTTGGGGAGACCCAGTACTTC

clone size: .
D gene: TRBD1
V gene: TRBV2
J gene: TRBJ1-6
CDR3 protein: CASRRQGGSPLHF
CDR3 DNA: TGTGCCAGCAGAAGACAGGGTGGGTCACCCCTCCACTTT

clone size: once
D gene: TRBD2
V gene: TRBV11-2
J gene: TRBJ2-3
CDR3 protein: CASSSTLSGGPVTDTQYF
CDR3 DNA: TGTGCCAGCAGCTCAACACTTAGCGGGGGGCCTGTCACAGATACGCAGTATTTT

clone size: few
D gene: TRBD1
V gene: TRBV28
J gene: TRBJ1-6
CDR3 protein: CASIGGQGALYNSPLHF
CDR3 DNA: TGTGCCAGCATTGGGGGACAGGGGGCCCTGTATAATTCACCCCTCCACTTT

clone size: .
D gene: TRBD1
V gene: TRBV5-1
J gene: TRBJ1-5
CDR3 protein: CASSLETGRGPQHF
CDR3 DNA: TGCGCCAGCAGCTTGGAGACAGGGAGAGGGCCCCAGCATTTT

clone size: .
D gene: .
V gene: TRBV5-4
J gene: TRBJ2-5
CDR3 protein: CASSSQRGETQYF
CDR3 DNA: TGTGCCAGCAGCTCCCAGAGGGGGGAGACCCAGTACTTC

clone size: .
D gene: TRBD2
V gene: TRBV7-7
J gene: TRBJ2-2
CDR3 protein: CASSPSLAGGAGELFF
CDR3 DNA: TGTGCTAGCAGCCCCTCCCTAGCGGGAGGTGCCGGGGAGCTGTTTTTT

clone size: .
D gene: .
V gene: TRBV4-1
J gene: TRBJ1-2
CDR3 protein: CASSQTLPTGGYTF
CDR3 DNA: TGCGCCAGCAGCCAAACACTTCCTACGGGCGGCTACACCTTC

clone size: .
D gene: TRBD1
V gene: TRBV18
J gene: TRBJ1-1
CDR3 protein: CASSSKGQLLGTEAFF
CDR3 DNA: TGTGCCAGCTCATCAAAGGGACAGTTACTAGGGACTGAAGCTTTCTTT

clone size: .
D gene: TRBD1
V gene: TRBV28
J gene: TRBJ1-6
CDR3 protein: CASSLFLFNGGTDNSPLHF
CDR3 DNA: TGTGCCAGCAGTTTATTTTTATTTAACGGGGGGACAGACAATTCACCCCTCCACTTT

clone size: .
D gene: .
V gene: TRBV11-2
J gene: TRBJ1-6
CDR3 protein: CASSLIFPGYNSPLHF
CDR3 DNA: TGTGCCAGCAGCTTAATTTTCCCAGGGTACAATTCACCCCTCCACTTT

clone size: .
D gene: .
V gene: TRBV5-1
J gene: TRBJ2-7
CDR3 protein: CASSLDRSYEQYF
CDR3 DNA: TGCGCCAGCAGCTTGGACAGATCCTACGAGCAGTACTTC

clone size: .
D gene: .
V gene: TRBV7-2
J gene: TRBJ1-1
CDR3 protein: CASSFGGLTEAFF
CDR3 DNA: TGTGCCAGCAGCTTCGGGGGGCTCACTGAAGCTTTCTTT

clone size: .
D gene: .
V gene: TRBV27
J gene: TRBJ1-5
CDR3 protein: CASSSPGQPQHF
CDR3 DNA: TGTGCCAGCAGTTCCCCCGGCCAGCCCCAGCATTTT

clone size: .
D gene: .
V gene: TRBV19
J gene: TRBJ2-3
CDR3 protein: CASSIRRTDTQYF
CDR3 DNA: TGTGCCAGTAGTATAAGGAGGACAGATACGCAGTATTTT

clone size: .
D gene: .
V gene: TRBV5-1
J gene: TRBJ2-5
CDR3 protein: CASSLHETQYF
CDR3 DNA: TGCGCCAGCAGCTTGCATGAGACCCAGTACTTC

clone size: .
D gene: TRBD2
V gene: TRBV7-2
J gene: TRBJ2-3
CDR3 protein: CASSLGLLPTDTQYF
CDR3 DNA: TGTGCCAGCAGCTTGGGACTATTGCCCACAGATACGCAGTATTTT

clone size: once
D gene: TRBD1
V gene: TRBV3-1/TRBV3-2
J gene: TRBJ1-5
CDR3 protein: CASSQEVPFGTGKHQPQHF
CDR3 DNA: TGTGCCAGCAGCCAAGAGGTACCTTTCGGGACAGGGAAACACCAGCCCCAGCATTTT

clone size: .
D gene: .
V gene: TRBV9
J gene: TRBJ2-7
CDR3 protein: CASSSQGQSYEQYF
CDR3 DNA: TGTGCCAGCAGCTCCCAAGGACAGTCCTACGAGCAGTACTTC